These 15 T cell receptor beta chains originate from one sample sequenced in a study of T cells in Graves' hyperthyroidism and ophthalmopathy. Template material for amplifying TCR beta CDR3 regions consisted of RNA transcripts. The HTBI set primed first-round TCR CDR3 RT-PCR. TCRdb recomputed calls from the multiplex PCR reads with MiXCR, one row per CDR3 protein. The profile shows approximately 370,000 distinct CDR3 sequences, approximately 18% of them singletons. The sequenced material came from blood. Source of these receptors: a woman between 25 and 40 years old with Graves' hyperthyroidism that later progressed to Graves' ophthalmopathy.

In its sample, this clonotype was seen a few times. The chain carries TRBV6-1 and TRBJ2-2; D unresolved. Germline V gene lookup returns CDR1 MNHNS and CDR2 SASEGT. Trimming took off 7 bases at V and 5 bases at J, with 8 bases between the two ends. This CDR3 is 12 amino acids long. The CDR3 sequence: CASTPGTGELFF. Written as DNA, the CDR3 is TGTGCCAGCACCCCCGGGACCGGGGAGCTGTTTTTT.

V is TRBV19 and J is TRBJ1-4, with D uncertain. The V gene's germline CDR1 is LNHDA and CDR2 SQIVND (reference sequence). The CDR3 is 14 residues long. Trimming removed 9 bases from V and 4 bases from J, with 15 bases in between. CDR3: CASAHWVDNEKLFF. The DNA of the CDR3 is TGTGCCAGCGCCCACTGGGTGGATAATGAAAAACTGTTTTTT.

The V call is TRBV12-3 or TRBV12-4, the J call TRBJ2-4; 7 positions match TRBD1. J gave up 2 bases and V 6 bases, and 34 bases lay outside the gene matches. The CDR3 contains 24 residues. CDR3 in amino acids: CASSPESLGLTRLGQAGTKNIQYF. In DNA form, the CDR3 reads TGTGCCAGCAGCCCAGAATCGCTGGGCCTCACCCGGCTAGGACAGGCCGGGACCAAAAACATTCAGTACTTC.

This clonotype was recorded at least ten times. The V gene is TRBV25-1, the J gene TRBJ2-7; no definite D call. The ends were cut back, 4 bases at V and 2 bases at J, with 15 bases in the middle. Germline V lookup: CDR1 MGHDK, CDR2 SYGVNS. The CDR3 length is 15 residues. The CDR3 sequence: CASSGKGIRTYEQYF. Here the CDR3 DNA reads TGTGCCAGCAGTGGGAAGGGAATCCGTACCTACGAGCAGTACTTC.

This clonotype was observed many times. This chain joins TRBV7-6 and TRBJ2-1; 12 bases align to TRBD2. Unmatched junction bases numbered 5, after V lost 6 bases and J lost 8 bases. Germline-derived CDR1 and CDR2 are SGHVS and FNYEAQ. The CDR3 covers 14 residues. The CDR3 region has the DNA TGTGCCAGCAGTCTAGCGGGAGGGGGGGATGAGCAGTTCTTC. Protein product: CASSLAGGGDEQFF.

This clonotype was observed many times. The chain uses TRBV10-3 and TRBJ2-3; D remains ambiguous. This CDR3 is 12 amino acids long. V was trimmed by 2 bases and J by 7 bases, leaving 7 bases between them. Germline CDR1 reads ENHRY; CDR2 reads SYGVKD. CDR3 DNA: TGTGCCATCAGTGAGGCGGAATATACGCAGTATTTT. It codes for CAISEAEYTQYF.

This clonotype was counted ten times or more. This sequence joins TRBV5-1 and TRBJ2-1, with TRBD2 matching over 7 bases. With V trimmed by 4 bases and J by 0 bases, 7 bases remained unmatched. The CDR3 covers 16 residues. The V gene's germline CDR1 is SGHRS and CDR2 YFSETQ. The DNA of the CDR3 is TGCGCCAGCAGCCCCTCTAGCGGCTACTCCTACAATGAGCAGTTCTTC. This translates into CASSPSSGYSYNEQFF.

V usage is TRBV5-1 and J usage is TRBJ2-5; 8 bases line up with TRBD2. V shed 1 base and J 0 bases; nucleotides not matched to a gene: 2. The CDR3 runs to 15 residues. The germline V gene encodes CDR1 SGHRS and CDR2 YFSETQ. Written as DNA, the CDR3 is TGCGCCAGCAGCTTGCGGGGGGGGTACCAAGAGACCCAGTACTTC. Translation: CASSLRGGYQETQYF. The entire variable domain, with the rest obtained from reference TRBV5-1 and TRBJ2-5, is as follows: KAGVTQTPRYLIKTRGQQVTLSCSPISGHRSVSWYQQTPGQGLQFLFEYFSETQRNKGNFPGRFSGRQFSNSRSEMNVSTLELGDSALYLCASSLRGGYQETQYFGPGTRLLVL.

This chain joins TRBV5-4 and TRBJ2-1; 13 bases fit TRBD2. V gave up 3 bases and J gave up 3 bases; unmatched junction bases: 12. The CDR3 extends over 19 amino acids. Germline V gene sequence: CDR1 SGHNT, CDR2 YYREEE (reference sequence). CDR3 sequence: CASSSWAGGTSGNYNEQFF. CDR3 DNA sequence: TGTGCCAGCAGCTCATGGGCCGGCGGGACTAGCGGGAACTACAATGAGCAGTTCTTC.

This clonotype was picked up many times. The chain employs TRBV20-1 and TRBJ2-1; the D gene is possibly TRBD1 (6 bases). Germline CDR1 and CDR2: DFQATT and SNEGSKA (reference sequence). The CDR3 covers 16 residues. Trimming took off 6 bases at V and 6 bases at J, with 24 bases between the two ends. CDR3 sequence: CSANAIEGEFGNEQFF. CDR3 nucleotides: TGCAGTGCCAACGCGATCGAGGGGGAATTCGGCAATGAGCAGTTCTTC.

The chain joins TRBV28 to TRBJ2-7; 10 positions match TRBD2. Germline CDR1 reads MDHEN; CDR2 reads SYDVKM. With V trimmed by 6 bases and J by 9 bases, 11 bases remained unmatched. The CDR3 has 14 residues. As DNA, the CDR3 is TGTGCCAGCAGGTTAGCGGGAGGATTACGAGGGCAGTACTTC. Translated: CASRLAGGLRGQYF.

The CDR3 nucleotides are TGTGCCAGCAGTGCAGGGGCGATACCATACGAGCAGTACTTC. Translated, it gives CASSAGAIPYEQYF. The chain uses TRBV25-1 and TRBJ2-7, with a weak D call TRBD1 (6 bases). The CDR3 sequence is 14 residues long. Trimming left V 4 bases short and J 4 bases short, with 14 bases between. CDR1 is MGHDK and CDR2 is SYGVNS in the germline V gene.

The chain couples TRBV11-2 to TRBJ2-1; D tentatively fits TRBD1 or TRBD2 (5 bases each). Germline loops: CDR1 SGHAT, CDR2 FQNNGV. This CDR3 is built from 16 residues. V was trimmed by 5 bases and J by 9 bases, leaving 23 bases between them. The CDR3 nucleotides are TGTGCCAGCAGCCCCGGGGCACTAGTGGGGTTGGGTGAGCAGTTCTTC. This sequence encodes CASSPGALVGLGEQFF.

This clonotype was counted many times. The rearrangement joins TRBV28 to TRBJ2-1; no clear D. The V gene's germline CDR1 is MDHEN and CDR2 SYDVKM. Trimming stripped 5 bases from V and 0 bases from J, with 17 bases between. The CDR3 extends over 17 amino acids. CDR3 region: CASSGRIGLRSYNEQFF. The CDR3 nucleotides read TGTGCCAGCAGTGGACGGATTGGCCTTCGCTCCTACAATGAGCAGTTCTTC. The whole variable domain, filled in from reference TRBV28 and TRBJ2-1, reads DVKVTQSSRYLVKRTGEKVFLECVQDMDHENMFWYRQDPGLGLRLIYFSYDVKMKEKGDIPEGYSVSREKKERFSLILESASTNQTSMYLCASSGRIGLRSYNEQFFGPGTRLTVL.

This clonotype was seen a few times. A much larger clone sits a single nucleotide away, making a read error possible. V is TRBV11-2 and J is TRBJ2-1; 7 nucleotides agree with TRBD1. This CDR3 has 17 amino acids. Germline V gene sequence: CDR1 SGHAT, CDR2 FQNNGV. V lost 1 base, J lost 9 bases, and 15 bases stayed unmatched. CDR3 loop: CASSLVFGQVFQGEQFF. CDR3 nucleotide sequence: TGTGCCAGCAGCTTAGTTTTTGGACAGGTCTTCCAGGGTGAGCAGTTCTTC. Based on the CDR3 plus reference TRBV11-2 and TRBJ2-1, the full variable domain is EAGVAQSPRYKIIEKRQSVAFWCNPISGHATLYWYQQILGQGPKLLIQFQNNGVVDDSQLPKDRFSAERLKGVDSTLKIQPAKLEDSAVYLCASSLVFGQVFQGEQFFGPGTRLTVL.